This TCR beta chain was recovered during a study of technical replicates of blood from several donors. The V gene's germline CDR1 is SEHNR and CDR2 FQNEAQ (reference sequence). The CDR3 has 15 amino acids. The trim removed 4 bases at V and 2 bases at J, leaving 7 bases unmatched. Assay used: immunoSEQ multiplex PCR; TCRdb lists only in-frame clones, some missing. The repertoire has roughly 50,000 clones, just over 90% of them found once; the top ten carry around 4.2%. Sample: PBMCs. This TCR derives from a human donor in good health. Some clones in this sample may be carry-over from other donors' samples. This chain joins TRBV7-9 and TRBJ1-2, with 7 nucleotides matching TRBD1. CDR3 region: CASSWGDSANYGYTF. The CDR3 DNA follows: TGTGCCAGCAGCTGGGGGGACAGCGCGAACTATGGCTACACCTTC.